The 22 T cell receptor beta chains given below trace back to one sample, sequenced in a study of tumor-infiltrating lymphocytes in oesophageal squamous cell carcinoma. MiXCR, run by TCRdb on the PCR reads, gives a single entry per CDR3 protein. There are about 17,000 distinct CDR3 sequences in the sample; around 45% occur only once, and around 42% lies in the top ten. Source material: normal esophageal tissue next to the tumor. The receptors derive from a female donor with esophageal squamous cell carcinoma.

This sequence joins TRBV4-3 and TRBJ2-5; no clear D gene. CDR1 and CDR2 (germline): LGHNA, YSLEER. The CDR3 contains 16 residues. The V end lost 4 bases, the J end lost 2 bases, and 17 bases lay between the germline ends. The CDR3 DNA follows: TGCGCCAGCAGCCCTATAGGCACCCCCCGACAAGAGACCCAGTACTTC. It specifies CASSPIGTPRQETQYF.

V usage is TRBV7-2 and J usage is TRBJ2-1, with unresolved D. This CDR3 has 15 amino acids. V was cut by 1 base and J by 0 bases, with 7 bases left in between. Germline V CDR1 and CDR2: SGHTA, FQGNSA. CDR3 DNA sequence: TGTGCCAGCAGCTTAGGGTGGAGCTCCTACAATGAGCAGTTCTTC. This sequence encodes CASSLGWSSYNEQFF.

This chain joins TRBV6-9 and TRBJ2-7; D is uncertain. Germline CDR1 reads MNHGY; CDR2 reads SVAAGI. Trimming pared 6 bases from V and 3 bases from J, leaving 9 bases between. This CDR3 has 12 amino acids. CDR3 region: CASSIHDYEQYF. As DNA, the CDR3 is TGTGCCAGCAGCATACATGACTACGAGCAGTACTTC.

The table lists this clonotype with a count of one. The CDR3, as DNA: TGTGCCAGCGAGGGGAGCACCGGGGAGCTGTTTTTT. Translating gives CASEGSTGELFF. The chain employs TRBV11-3 and TRBJ2-2; D tentatively fits TRBD1 or TRBD2 (5 bases each). The CDR3 consists of 12 residues. The V gene lost 8 bases and the J gene lost 4 bases, with 8 bases spanning the gap. The germline gives CDR1 SGHNT, CDR2 YENEEA.

This clonotype was seen many times. The chain uses TRBV7-3 and TRBJ2-3; TRBD1 is a possible D gene (5 bases). The CDR3 runs to 13 residues. V was cut by 4 bases and J by 6 bases, with 11 bases left in between. Germline CDR1 and CDR2: SGHTA and FQGTGA. In nucleotides, the CDR3 is TGTGCCAGCAGCTCCTTCCAGGGCGATACGCAGTATTTT. This gives the protein CASSSFQGDTQYF.

Sample share makes this clonotype medium-sized (0.01 to 0.1%). The chain links TRBV7-9 to TRBJ2-1; TRBD2 is a possible D gene (7 bases). The CDR3 spans 13 residues. V lost 3 bases and J 13 bases, leaving 16 bases between the germline ends. Germline-derived CDR1 and CDR2 are SEHNR and FQNEAQ (reference sequence). This CDR3 reads CASSFVAGAYQFF. The CDR3 nucleotides are TGTGCCAGCAGCTTCGTTGCGGGGGCATATCAGTTCTTC.

By share, this clonotype ranks as medium-sized. This rearrangement joins TRBV6-1 to TRBJ2-3, with 11 bases identical to TRBD2. Per germline, CDR1 MNHNS and CDR2 SASEGT. V gave up 7 bases and J gave up 0 bases; unmatched junction bases: 6. This CDR3 is built from 16 residues. The CDR3 sequence: CASMRTSGYSTDTQYF. The DNA for the CDR3 is TGTGCCAGCATGCGGACTAGCGGGTACAGCACAGATACGCAGTATTTT.

This clonotype was detected many times. The J gene is TRBJ2-5, the V gene TRBV27, with D possibly called TRBD1 or TRBD2 (5 bases each). The germline V gene has CDR1 MNHEY and CDR2 SMNVEV (reference sequence). The CDR3 has 14 residues. The germline V and J ends were trimmed by 4 bases and 5 bases, with 14 bases remaining between them. The CDR3 DNA follows: TGTGCCAGCAGTTCACGGGACCACAGTGAGACCCAGTACTTC. The encoded protein is CASSSRDHSETQYF.

In its sample, this clonotype is medium-sized. The chain combines TRBV7-2 with TRBJ2-7, with 11 bases aligning to TRBD1. The germline CDR1 and CDR2 sequences are SGHTA and FQGNSA. The CDR3 loop spans 15 amino acids. Losses at the gene ends were 4 bases for V and 7 bases for J; bases not matched to a gene: 9. In DNA, the CDR3 is TGTGCCAGCAGCTCCAGCGGACAGGGGGCGGCGGAGCAGTACTTC. Its protein is CASSSSGQGAAEQYF. The whole variable domain, remainder taken from reference TRBV7-2 and TRBJ2-7, is GAGVSQSPSNKVTEKGKDVELRCDPISGHTALYWYRQSLGQGLEFLIYFQGNSAPDKSGLPSDRFSAERTGGSVSTLTIQRTQQEDSAVYLCASSSSGQGAAEQYFGPGTRLTVT.

This clonotype was seen many times. The rearrangement joins TRBV5-1 to TRBJ1-2, with 9 bases that match TRBD1. The V gene's germline CDR1 is SGHRS and CDR2 YFSETQ. CDR3 length: 15 residues. V dropped 5 bases and J dropped 8; count of bases not matched to a gene: 13. The CDR3 protein is CASRPSGTGQSGYTF. The CDR3 nucleotides read TGCGCCAGCAGACCCTCTGGGACAGGGCAGTCGGGCTACACCTTC.

This clonotype showed up just a few times. Germline and junction disagree at one end, which may indicate a read error. The rearrangement links TRBV7-7 to TRBJ2-5, with D hard to call. There are 15 residues in the CDR3. Germline assignment: CDR1 SSHAT and CDR2 FNYEAQ (reference sequence). The CDR3 DNA is TGTGCTAGCAGCTCCCGCGGTAGCCCACCCGAGACCCAGTACTTC. This gives the protein CASSSRGSPPETQYF. Full variable domain (rest looked up from reference TRBV7-7 and TRBJ2-5): GAGVSQSPRYKVTKRGQDVTLRCDPISSHATLYWYQQALGQGPEFLTYFNYEAQPDKSGLPSDRFSAERPEGSISTLTIQRTEQRDSAMYRCASSSRGSPPETQYFGPGTRLLVL.

The CDR3 bases are TGCGCCAGCAGTGATAAGCGGGAGCGCACAGATACGCAGTATTTT. Its translation is CASSDKRERTDTQYF. The chain is built from TRBV10-2 and TRBJ2-5; 8 bases match TRBD2. Gene TRBJ2-3 matches the end of the DNA better, so the J call may be wrong. The CDR3 contains 15 residues. Germline V lookup: CDR1 WSHSY, CDR2 SAAADI.

Notes on this clonotype: Likely a read error: the CDR3 ends without its conserved phenylalanine or tryptophan. Because the CDR3's place on the DNA is in doubt, the DNA is left out and the CDR3 is given as listed by TCRdb. The chain uses TRBV18 and TRBJ2-5; TRBD2 was called by the table and not checked on the DNA. Looked up from germline, CDR1 is KGHSH and CDR2 is LQKENI. Termini included, the CDR3 measures 15 amino acids. CDR3 loop: CASSPESGSPLHFGN.

This clonotype was seen repeatedly, ten times or more. The rearrangement links TRBV12-3 or TRBV12-4 to TRBJ2-7; D ambiguous. The CDR3 is 12 residues long. V was clipped by 5 bases and J by 0 bases, with 5 bases between them. CDR3 coding DNA: TGTGCCAGCAGTAGCAGCTCCTACGAGCAGTACTTC. This gives the protein CASSSSSYEQYF.

V gene TRBV7-6 combines with J gene TRBJ2-5; TRBD1 matches at 9 bases. The better agreement between TRBJ2-7 and the DNA end casts doubt on the J call. CDR1 and CDR2 (germline): SGHVS, FNYEAQ. The CDR3 contains 16 residues. DNA of the CDR3: TGTGCCAGCAGCTTAGCCTCCGACAGGGGGTCAGGCGAGCAGTACTTC. Its translation is CASSLASDRGSGEQYF.

V is TRBV7-6 and J is TRBJ1-1, with D unclear. The CDR3 covers 13 residues. V shed 4 bases and J shed 5 bases, with 11 bases lying between them. CDR1 SGHVS and CDR2 FNYEAQ come from the germline V gene. The CDR3 nucleotides are TGTGCCAGCAGCTCGTTCCGGGAAACTGAAGCTTTCTTT. Protein sequence: CASSSFRETEAFF.

The rearrangement uses TRBV7-8 and TRBJ2-1; unclear D gene. The CDR3 has 14 amino acids. Germline CDR1 and CDR2: SGHVS and FQNEAQ. V dropped 7 bases and J dropped 5 bases, with 15 bases sitting between them. The CDR3 DNA follows: TGTGCCAGCATCCCAATGCGAGAAAACAATGAGCAGTTCTTC. Translating gives CASIPMRENNEQFF.

This clonotype showed up just a few times. The chain recombines TRBV28 with TRBJ2-3; the D is unclear. Germline CDR1 reads MDHEN; CDR2 reads SYDVKM. Trimming removed 7 bases from V and 6 bases from J, with 8 bases in between. The CDR3 sequence is 11 residues long. CDR3 nucleotide sequence: TGTGCCAGCACAAGCAGGGATACGCAGTATTTT. Translated, it gives CASTSRDTQYF.

The genes are TRBV2 and TRBJ2-7, with 7 nucleotides matching TRBD1. V dropped 4 bases and J dropped 6; count of bases not matched to a gene: 3. CDR1 is SNHLY, CDR2 FYNNEI, per germline. There are 12 residues in the CDR3. CDR3 sequence (DNA): TGTGCCAGCAGTGGACAGGGATCCGAGCAGTACTTC. This encodes CASSGQGSEQYF.

Note on this clonotype: The junction departs from the called germline gene at one end, perhaps through a read error. The rearrangement links TRBV7-8 to TRBJ2-7; D remains unclear. From germline, CDR1 is SGHVS and CDR2 FQNEAQ. The CDR3 has 13 residues. CDR3 DNA sequence: TGTGCCAGCAGCTTAGGGTTCGATTCACCCCTCCACTTC. This codes for CASSLGFDSPLHF. Using reference TRBV7-8 and TRBJ2-7 for the parts outside the CDR3, the full variable domain is GAGVSQSPRYKVAKRGQDVALRCDPISGHVSLFWYQQALGQGPEFLTYFQNEAQLDKSGLPSDRFFAERPEGSVSTLKIQRTQQEDSAVYLCASSLGFDSPLHFGPGTRLTVT.

The V and J genes are TRBV6-1 and TRBJ2-1, with 9 bases lining up with TRBD2. The CDR3 contains 15 residues. With 5 bases clipped from V and 5 bases from J, the junction kept 7 bases outside the gene matches. Germline V CDR1 and CDR2: MNHNS, SASEGT. This chain's CDR3 is CASSSRGLAHNEQFF. In DNA form, the CDR3 reads TGTGCCAGCAGTTCACGGGGACTAGCCCACAATGAGCAGTTCTTC.

J is TRBJ2-5 and V is TRBV7-8; D remains unclear. The DNA end is more similar to TRBJ2-1, so the J call may be wrong. CDR3 size: 15 residues. Germline V CDR1 and CDR2: SGHVS, FQNEAQ. In DNA, the CDR3 is TGTGCCAGCAGCTTAGAGTCGGCTTCCTACAATGAGCAGTTCTTC. Amino acids: CASSLESASYNEQFF.